This T cell receptor beta chain was retrieved from a study of blood T cell repertoires in COVID-19. At the level of the study: The United States, Italy and Spain supplied acute and convalescent COVID-19 samples. T cells, B-cell-depleted T cells, or PBMCs provided the cDNA or gDNA that served as material.

The V and J ends lost 5 bases and 4 bases respectively, with 8 bases between them. CDR1 and CDR2 from the germline V gene are MNHEY and SMNVEV (reference sequence). The length of the CDR3 is 12 residues. Authors' data handling: Researchers report that nucleated cell counts were estimated from reference gene primer amplification. The data were produced by immunoSEQ multiplex PCR, yet TCRdb's version contains in-frame clones alone and is incomplete. Clone size and V and J calls were adopted from that table, with D and trimming inferred from the DNA. This sample has about 140,000 clones; 60% to 85% occur once, and the top ten carry approximately 4.5%. Note on this clone: Additional DNA sequences in this sample encode the identical CDR3.

Sequencing was performed on peripheral blood. The receptor was derived from a woman older than 75 with active or convalescent COVID-19. The V gene is TRBV27, the J gene TRBJ1-2; maybe TRBD1 (5 bases). The CDR3: CASSPGGYGYTF. The CDR3 DNA is TGTGCCAGCAGTCCCGGGGGCTATGGCTACACCTTC.